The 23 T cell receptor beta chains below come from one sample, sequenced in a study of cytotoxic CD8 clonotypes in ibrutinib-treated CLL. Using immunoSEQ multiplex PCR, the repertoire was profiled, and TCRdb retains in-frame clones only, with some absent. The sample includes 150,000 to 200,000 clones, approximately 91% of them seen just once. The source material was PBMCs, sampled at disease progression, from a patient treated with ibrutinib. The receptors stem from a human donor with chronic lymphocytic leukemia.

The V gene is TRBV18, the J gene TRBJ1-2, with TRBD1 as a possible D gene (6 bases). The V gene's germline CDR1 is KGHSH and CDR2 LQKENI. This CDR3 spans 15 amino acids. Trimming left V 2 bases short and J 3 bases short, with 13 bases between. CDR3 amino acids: CASSPTSGADYGYTF. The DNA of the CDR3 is TGTGCCAGCTCACCAACCTCAGGGGCAGACTATGGCTACACCTTC.

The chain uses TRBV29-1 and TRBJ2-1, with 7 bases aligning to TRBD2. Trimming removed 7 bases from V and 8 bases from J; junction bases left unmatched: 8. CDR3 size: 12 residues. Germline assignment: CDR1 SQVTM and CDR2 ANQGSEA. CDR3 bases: TGCAGCGCTGGGAGGGGCGGCGATGAGCAGTTCTTC. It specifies CSAGRGGDEQFF.

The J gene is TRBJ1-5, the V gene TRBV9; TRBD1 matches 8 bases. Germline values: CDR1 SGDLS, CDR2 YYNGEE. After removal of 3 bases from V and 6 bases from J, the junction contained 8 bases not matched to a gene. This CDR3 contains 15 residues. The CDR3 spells CASSDGQGLRQPQHF. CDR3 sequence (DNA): TGTGCCAGCAGCGACGGACAGGGTCTTCGTCAGCCCCAGCATTTT.

This CDR3 reads CASSPRGAEAFF. The CDR3 bases are TGTGCCAGCAGCCCGAGGGGGGCTGAAGCTTTCTTT. This chain links TRBV5-4 with TRBJ1-1, with D tentatively TRBD1 (6 bases). V gave up 4 bases and J gave up 6 bases, with 10 bases separating them. Germline values: CDR1 SGHNT, CDR2 YYREEE (reference sequence). The CDR3 is 12 residues long.

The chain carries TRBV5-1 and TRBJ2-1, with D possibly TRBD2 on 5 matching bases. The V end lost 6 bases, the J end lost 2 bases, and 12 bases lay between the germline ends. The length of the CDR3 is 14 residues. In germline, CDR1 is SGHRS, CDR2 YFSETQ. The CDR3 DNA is TGCGCCAGCACGACTACAGAAACCTACAATGAGCAGTTCTTC. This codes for CASTTTETYNEQFF.

CDR3 coding DNA: TGCGCCAGCAGCCAAGATTGGGGTCCCCGGAGACTAGCGGGTTACGAGCAGTACTTC. The encoded protein is CASSQDWGPRRLAGYEQYF. This sequence joins TRBV4-1 and TRBJ2-7; TRBD2 matches 10 bases. This CDR3 spans 19 amino acids. The germline V gene encodes CDR1 MGHRA and CDR2 YSYEKL. V gave up 0 bases and J gave up 4 bases; unmatched junction bases: 15.

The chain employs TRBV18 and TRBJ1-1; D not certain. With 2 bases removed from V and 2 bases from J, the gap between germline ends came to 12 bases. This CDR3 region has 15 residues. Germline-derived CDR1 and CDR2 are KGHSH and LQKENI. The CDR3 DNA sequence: TGTGCCAGCTCACCATATAGCTCATCTAACACTGAAGCTTTCTTT. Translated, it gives CASSPYSSSNTEAFF.

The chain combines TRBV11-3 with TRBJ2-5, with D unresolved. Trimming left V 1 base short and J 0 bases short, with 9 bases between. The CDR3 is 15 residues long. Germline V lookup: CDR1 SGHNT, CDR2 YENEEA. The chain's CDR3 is CASSLGRNYQETQYF. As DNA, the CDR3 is TGTGCCAGCAGCTTAGGACGTAACTACCAAGAGACCCAGTACTTC.

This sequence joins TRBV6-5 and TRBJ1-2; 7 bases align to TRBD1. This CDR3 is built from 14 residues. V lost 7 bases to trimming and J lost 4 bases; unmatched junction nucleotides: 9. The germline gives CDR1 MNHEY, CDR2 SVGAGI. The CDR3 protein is CASTPQKGAYGYTF. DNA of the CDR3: TGTGCCAGCACGCCTCAAAAGGGGGCCTATGGCTACACCTTC.

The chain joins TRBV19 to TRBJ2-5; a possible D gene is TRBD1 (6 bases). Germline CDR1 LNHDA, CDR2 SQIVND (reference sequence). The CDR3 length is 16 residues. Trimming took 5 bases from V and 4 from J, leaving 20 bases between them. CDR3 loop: CASSPWTATGRETQYF. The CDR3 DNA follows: TGTGCCAGTAGTCCATGGACAGCCACGGGAAGAGAGACCCAGTACTTC.

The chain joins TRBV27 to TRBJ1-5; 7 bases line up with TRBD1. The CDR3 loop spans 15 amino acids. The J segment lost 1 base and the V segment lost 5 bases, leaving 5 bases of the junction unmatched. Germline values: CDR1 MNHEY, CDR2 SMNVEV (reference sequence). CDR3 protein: CASSINRGSNQPQHF. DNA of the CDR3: TGTGCCAGCAGTATAAACAGGGGAAGCAATCAGCCCCAGCATTTT.

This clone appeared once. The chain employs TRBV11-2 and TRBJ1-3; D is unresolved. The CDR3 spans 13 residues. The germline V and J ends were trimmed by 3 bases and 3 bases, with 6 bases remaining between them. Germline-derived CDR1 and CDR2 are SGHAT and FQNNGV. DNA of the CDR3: TGTGCCAGCAGCTTCCAGAATGGAAACACCATATATTTT. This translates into CASSFQNGNTIYF. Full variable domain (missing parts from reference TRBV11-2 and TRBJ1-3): EAGVAQSPRYKIIEKRQSVAFWCNPISGHATLYWYQQILGQGPKLLIQFQNNGVVDDSQLPKDRFSAERLKGVDSTLKIQPAKLEDSAVYLCASSFQNGNTIYFGEGSWLTVV.

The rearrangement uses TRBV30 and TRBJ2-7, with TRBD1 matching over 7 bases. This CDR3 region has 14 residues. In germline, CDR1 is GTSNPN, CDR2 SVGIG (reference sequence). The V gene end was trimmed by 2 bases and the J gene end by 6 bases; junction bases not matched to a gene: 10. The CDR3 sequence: CAWSQPPNRGEQYF. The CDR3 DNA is TGTGCCTGGAGTCAACCACCCAACAGGGGCGAGCAGTACTTC.

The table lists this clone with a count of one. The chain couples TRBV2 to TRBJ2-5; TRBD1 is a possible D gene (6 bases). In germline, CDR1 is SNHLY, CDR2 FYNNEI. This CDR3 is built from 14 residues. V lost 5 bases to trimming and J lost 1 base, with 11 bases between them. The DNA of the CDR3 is TGTGCCAGCAGTACACAGGGTATCCAAGAGACCCAGTACTTC. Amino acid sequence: CASSTQGIQETQYF.

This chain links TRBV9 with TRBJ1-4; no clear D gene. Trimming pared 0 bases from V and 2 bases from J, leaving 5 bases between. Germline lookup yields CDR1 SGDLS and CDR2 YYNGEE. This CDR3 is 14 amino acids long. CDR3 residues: CASSVGQTNEKLFF. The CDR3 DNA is TGTGCCAGCAGCGTAGGGCAGACTAATGAAAAACTGTTTTTT.

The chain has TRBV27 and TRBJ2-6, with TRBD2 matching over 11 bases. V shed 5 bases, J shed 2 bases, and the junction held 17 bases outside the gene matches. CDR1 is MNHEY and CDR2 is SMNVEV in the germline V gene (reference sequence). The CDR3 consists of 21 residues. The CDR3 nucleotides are TGTGCCAGCAGTCTACAACCCTTCGTACTAGCGGGAGTCCCTGGGGCCAACGTCCTGACTTTC. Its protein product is CASSLQPFVLAGVPGANVLTF.

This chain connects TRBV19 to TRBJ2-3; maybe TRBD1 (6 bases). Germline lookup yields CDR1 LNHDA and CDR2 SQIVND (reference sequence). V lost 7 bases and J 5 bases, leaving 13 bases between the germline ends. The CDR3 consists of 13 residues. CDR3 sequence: CASTGVLKDTQYF. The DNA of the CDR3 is TGTGCCAGTACAGGGGTATTAAAAGATACGCAGTATTTT.

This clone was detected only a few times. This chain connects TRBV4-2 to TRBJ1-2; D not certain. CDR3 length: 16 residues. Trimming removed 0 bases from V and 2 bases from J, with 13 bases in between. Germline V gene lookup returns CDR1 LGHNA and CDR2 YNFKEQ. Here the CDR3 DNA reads TGTGCCAGCAGCCAAGAATTCGCAAGCGGAAACTATGGCTACACCTTC. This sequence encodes CASSQEFASGNYGYTF.

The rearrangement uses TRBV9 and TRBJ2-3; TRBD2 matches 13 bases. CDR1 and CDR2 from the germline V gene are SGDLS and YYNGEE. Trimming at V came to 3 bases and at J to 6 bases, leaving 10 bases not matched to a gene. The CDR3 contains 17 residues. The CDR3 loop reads CASSGGLAGAIGDTQYF. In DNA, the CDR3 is TGTGCCAGCAGCGGAGGACTAGCGGGGGCAATAGGCGATACGCAGTATTTT.

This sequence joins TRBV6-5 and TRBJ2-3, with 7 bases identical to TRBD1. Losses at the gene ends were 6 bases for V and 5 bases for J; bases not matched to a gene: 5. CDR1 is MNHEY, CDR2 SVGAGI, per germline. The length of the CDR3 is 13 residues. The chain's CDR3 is CASRGQGVDTQYF. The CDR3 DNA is TGTGCCAGCAGAGGGCAGGGGGTAGATACGCAGTATTTT.

Written as DNA, the CDR3 is TGTGCCAGCAGCCCCGGACAGGGGGCTAACTATGGCTACACCTTC. This gives the protein CASSPGQGANYGYTF. V and J are TRBV7-3 and TRBJ1-2; 10 bases fit TRBD1. Germline assignment: CDR1 SGHTA and CDR2 FQGTGA. V lost 5 bases to trimming and J lost 0 bases; unmatched junction nucleotides: 3. The CDR3 spans 15 residues.

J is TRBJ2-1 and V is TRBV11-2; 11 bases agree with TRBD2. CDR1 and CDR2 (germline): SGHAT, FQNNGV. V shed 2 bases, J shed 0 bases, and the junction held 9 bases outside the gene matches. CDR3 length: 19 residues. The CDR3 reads CASSLRRTSGPSSYNEQFF. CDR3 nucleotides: TGTGCCAGCAGCTTACGGAGGACTAGCGGGCCAAGCTCCTACAATGAGCAGTTCTTC.

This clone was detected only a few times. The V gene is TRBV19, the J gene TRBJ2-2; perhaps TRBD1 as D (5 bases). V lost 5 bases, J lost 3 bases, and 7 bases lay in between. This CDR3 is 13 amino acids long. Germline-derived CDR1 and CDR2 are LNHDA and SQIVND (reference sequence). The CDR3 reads CASSSGHTGELFF. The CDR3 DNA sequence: TGTGCCAGTAGTTCAGGGCACACCGGGGAGCTGTTTTTT.